The table lists the clone carrying this T cell receptor beta chain with many counts. Its antigen is unidentified. This entry is derived from a study of prognosis after radiotherapy for stage I lung cancer. Study overall: Patients with newly diagnosed primary stage I lung tumors numbered around 15, with 5 or 6 others having oligometastatic NSCLC after surgical resection of the primary tumor. Patients were 13 men and about six women aged roughly 50 to 85, median about 79 years. Radiotherapy: SBRT, 3 to 5 fractions, biologically effective dose at least 100 Gy.

Study observations and caveats: Post-therapy Shannon entropy was lower in patients developing distant metastases following stereotactic body radiation therapy.

Genomic DNA provided the template from which TCR beta CDR3 was amplified by two-round multiplex PCR. Primers targeting each individual TRBV and TRBJ gene were applied in first-round PCR. MiXCR was run by TCRdb on the multiplex PCR reads, yielding one entry per CDR3 protein. The repertoire holds 20,000 to 30,000 distinct CDR3 sequences, with around 39% as singletons. V was cut by 6 bases and J by 0 bases, with 10 bases left in between. This CDR3 region has 14 residues. This sample comprised PBMCs, obtained before or after stereotactic body radiation therapy (not recorded which). The clonotype originates from a donor at least 50 years old with non-small cell lung cancer. V and J are TRBV12-3 or TRBV12-4 and TRBJ2-3, with unresolved D. The CDR3 DNA follows: TGTGCCAGCAGCTCCGAGGCGAGCACAGATACGCAGTATTTT. This translates into CASSSEASTDTQYF.